Listed below are T cell receptor beta chains from one sample, sequenced in a study of T cell responses to AZD1222 COVID-19 vaccine. Repertoires were generated with immunoSEQ multiplex PCR, while TCRdb's copy carries only in-frame clones and drops some. The sample records about 180,000 clones, more than 90% being singletons. This specimen consisted of peripheral blood, obtained on day 0 of AZD1222 vaccination. The source is an adult in good health. Both conserved end residues are part of each CDR3. The D gene is left open where the match is weak. Expanded clones get a size class; other rows say once, few or many, or leave the size out.

CDR3aa: CASSDMGTRDRVYYEQYF; CDR3nt: TGCGCCAGCAGTGATATGGGAACCAGGGACAGGGTATACTACGAGCAGTACTTC; j_gene: TRBJ2-7; d_gene: TRBD1; abundance: .; v_gene: TRBV10-1
CDR3aa: CASRKTGAYEQYF; CDR3nt: TGTGCCAGCAGAAAAACAGGGGCCTACGAGCAGTACTTC; j_gene: TRBJ2-7; d_gene: TRBD1; abundance: .; v_gene: TRBV27
CDR3aa: CASRKTPNTEAFF; CDR3nt: TGTGCCAGCAGGAAGACTCCGAACACTGAAGCTTTCTTT; j_gene: TRBJ1-1; d_gene: .; abundance: once; v_gene: TRBV11-3
CDR3aa: CASSYAGRTKLSEQFF; CDR3nt: TGCGCCAGCAGCTACGCAGGCAGGACCAAACTCAGTGAGCAGTTCTTC; j_gene: TRBJ2-1; d_gene: .; abundance: .; v_gene: TRBV5-1
CDR3aa: CASSLYDPGGDGYTF; CDR3nt: TGTGCCAGCAGTTTATACGATCCAGGGGGGGATGGCTACACCTTC; j_gene: TRBJ1-2; d_gene: TRBD1; abundance: .; v_gene: TRBV27
CDR3aa: CASSDWGLAYNEQFF; CDR3nt: TGTGCCAGCAGCGATTGGGGACTAGCCTACAATGAGCAGTTCTTC; j_gene: TRBJ2-1; d_gene: TRBD2; abundance: .; v_gene: TRBV7-2
CDR3aa: CASSFTATNTGELFF; CDR3nt: TGTGCCAGCAGCTTTACCGCCACGAACACCGGGGAGCTGTTTTTT; j_gene: TRBJ2-2; d_gene: .; abundance: .; v_gene: TRBV7-2
CDR3aa: CARRGQGPYEQYF; CDR3nt: TGCGCCAGGAGGGGACAGGGCCCCTACGAGCAGTACTTC; j_gene: TRBJ2-7; d_gene: TRBD1; abundance: once; v_gene: TRBV23-1
CDR3aa: CASSPITTTDGYTF; CDR3nt: TGTGCCAGTAGCCCGATTACAACGACAGATGGCTACACCTTC; j_gene: TRBJ1-2; d_gene: .; abundance: .; v_gene: TRBV19
CDR3aa: CASSLERGATGELFF; CDR3nt: TGTGCCAGCAGCTTGGAGCGGGGGGCCACCGGGGAGCTGTTTTTT; j_gene: TRBJ2-2; d_gene: TRBD2; abundance: .; v_gene: TRBV5-8